The 11 T cell receptor beta chains below all came from one sample that was sequenced in a study of Ad26.COV2.S vaccination and SARS-CoV-2 variants. Treatment meaning: 15 to 20 received Ad26.COV2.S at low or high dose, single or two shots; about five received placebo; per-sample allocation not given. The study sampled participants on day 63 after the first vaccine or placebo injection. Assay used: immunoSEQ multiplex PCR; TCRdb lists only in-frame clones, some missing. This sample carries about 350,000 clones, approximately 86% of them seen once, and the ten largest clones take about 10%. The sample here was peripheral blood, taken in a trial of Ad26.COV2.S vaccine versus placebo. All receptors derive from a person between 18 and 65 years old who received the Ad26.COV2.S COVID-19 vaccine or a placebo.

This clone was detected once. The chain combines TRBV7-2 with TRBJ2-6; 7 bases fit TRBD2. The ends lost 4 bases at V and 0 bases at J; junction bases unmatched: 12. The CDR3 runs 19 residues. The V gene's germline CDR1 is SGHTA and CDR2 FQGNSA. CDR3 sequence: CASSYPRGGTTSGANVLTF. DNA for the CDR3: TGTGCCAGCAGCTACCCTCGGGGCGGGACTACCTCTGGGGCCAACGTCCTGACTTTC.

About this clone itself: The same CDR3 can be traced to other DNA sequences in this sample. The rearrangement uses TRBV19 and TRBJ1-5, with D tentatively TRBD1 (5 bases). Trimming took 1 base from V and 4 from J, leaving 5 bases between them. CDR1 LNHDA and CDR2 SQIVND come from the germline V gene (reference sequence). This CDR3 is built from 13 residues. CDR3 coding DNA: TGTGCCAGTAGTATAGCAGGGAATCAGCCCCAGCATTTT. Translated, it gives CASSIAGNQPQHF.

The chain links TRBV27 to TRBJ1-5, with D maybe TRBD1 (5 bases). Germline CDR1 MNHEY, CDR2 SMNVEV (reference sequence). The CDR3 is 14 amino acids. Trimming shortened V by 6 bases and J by 2 bases, and 11 bases separated the two germline ends. The CDR3 here is CASRSTGGNQPQHF. In DNA, the CDR3 is TGTGCCAGCAGGTCAACAGGAGGCAATCAGCCCCAGCATTTT.

The CDR3 region is CASSSHRDRGREAFF. The CDR3, as DNA: TGTGCCAGCAGTTCACACCGGGACAGGGGGCGGGAAGCTTTCTTT. The V call is TRBV6-5, the J call TRBJ1-1; 12 nucleotides match TRBD1. Unmatched junction bases numbered 8, after V lost 4 bases and J lost 8 bases. Germline lookup yields CDR1 MNHEY and CDR2 SVGAGI. This CDR3 spans 15 amino acids.

The gene calls are TRBV7-2 and TRBJ1-2; D is ambiguous. This CDR3 comprises 14 residues. CDR1 SGHTA and CDR2 FQGNSA come from the germline V gene. The germline V and J ends were trimmed by 5 bases and 4 bases, with 14 bases remaining between them. The CDR3 nucleotides are TGTGCCAGCAGCCCCCAGCCAGGCTTCTATGGCTACACCTTC. Its translation: CASSPQPGFYGYTF.

This sequence joins TRBV7-2 and TRBJ2-5; D is ambiguous. The CDR3 contains 13 residues. The V end lost 4 bases, the J end lost 7 bases, and 13 bases lay between the germline ends. Germline V lookup: CDR1 SGHTA, CDR2 FQGNSA. The CDR3 sequence is CASSSAPMGTQYF. In nucleotides, the CDR3 is TGTGCCAGCAGCTCCGCTCCAATGGGGACCCAGTACTTC.

This rearrangement joins TRBV28 to TRBJ1-2, with 11 bases that match TRBD1. This CDR3 has 16 residues. Looked up from germline, CDR1 is MDHEN and CDR2 is SYDVKM. V lost 2 bases to trimming and J lost 8 bases; unmatched junction nucleotides: 10. CDR3 protein: CASSLLEGQGVRGYTF. CDR3 DNA sequence: TGTGCCAGCAGTTTACTGGAGGGACAGGGGGTGAGGGGCTACACCTTC.

The chain couples TRBV10-3 to TRBJ2-1; 10 positions agree with TRBD1. Germline V gives CDR1 ENHRY, CDR2 SYGVKD. The CDR3 length is 17 residues. The trim removed 6 bases at V and 8 bases at J, leaving 16 bases unmatched. Here the CDR3 reads CAIRRNMGQGRGDEQFF. The CDR3 DNA follows: TGTGCCATCAGAAGAAATATGGGACAGGGGCGCGGGGATGAGCAGTTCTTC.

The rearrangement uses TRBV10-3 and TRBJ2-7; 7 positions agree with TRBD2. The V and J ends lost 8 bases and 6 bases, in that order; junction bases with no gene match: 10. This CDR3 is 13 amino acids long. CDR1 is ENHRY, CDR2 SYGVKD, per germline. CDR3 sequence: CAIDPGGGGEQYF. The CDR3 DNA sequence: TGTGCCATCGATCCCGGCGGGGGAGGCGAGCAGTACTTC.

The rearrangement links TRBV4-3 to TRBJ2-3; TRBD1 might be the D (5 bases). The CDR3 has 15 amino acids. The V end was cut by 0 bases, the J end by 6 bases, with 13 bases between. The germline V gene encodes CDR1 LGHNA and CDR2 YSLEER. The CDR3 DNA follows: TGCGCCAGCAGCCAAGACGGTGGGGCCACGGATACGCAGTATTTT. This sequence encodes CASSQDGGATDTQYF.

V usage is TRBV6-4 and J usage is TRBJ2-2; TRBD1 agrees at 8 bases. CDR1 is MRHNA, CDR2 SNTAGT, per germline. V trimming: 3 bases; J trimming: 6 bases; junction bases outside the gene matches: 3. The CDR3 spans 14 residues. The DNA of the CDR3 is TGTGCCAGCAGTGAAGACAGGGGTGCCGGGGAGCTGTTTTTT. Protein: CASSEDRGAGELFF.